Below, 11 T cell receptor beta chains from the same sample are listed, as sequenced in a study of cytomegalovirus exposure and HLA in healthy donors. With 60 Vbeta and 13 Jbeta primers, the PCR was carried out. Sequencing was performed with immunoSEQ multiplex PCR; in TCRdb, only in-frame clones are kept and a portion is missing. The sample has approximately 110,000 clones, approximately 78% seen once. Sequenced material: PBMCs. The receptors derive from a woman aged 40 to 50 in good health and CMV-seropositive.

The sample holds a few counts of this clone. J is TRBJ1-1 and V is TRBV4-2; 7 bases align to TRBD1. The CDR3 is 15 residues long. Germline-derived CDR1 and CDR2 are LGHNA and YNFKEQ. J gave up 2 bases and V 0 bases, and 3 bases lay outside the gene matches. CDR3 in amino acids: CASSQEGQDNTEAFF. CDR3 nucleotides: TGTGCCAGCAGCCAAGAAGGACAGGATAACACTGAAGCTTTCTTT.

This rearrangement joins TRBV6-5 to TRBJ1-2, with 7 bases fitting TRBD1. The CDR3 is 13 amino acids. CDR1 is MNHEY, CDR2 SVGAGI, per germline. The V gene end was trimmed by 2 bases and the J gene end by 6 bases; junction bases not matched to a gene: 3. CDR3 in amino acids: CASSYGDSDGYTF. The DNA for the CDR3 is TGTGCCAGCAGTTACGGGGACAGCGATGGCTACACCTTC.

The rearrangement links TRBV7-2 to TRBJ1-1; TRBD1 aligns across 8 bases. This CDR3 is 16 amino acids long. The germline CDR1 and CDR2 sequences are SGHTA and FQGNSA. V shed 2 bases and J 5 bases; nucleotides not matched to a gene: 10. DNA for the CDR3: TGTGCCAGCAGCTTACAGGGGGCCCCCGTAGAGACTGAAGCTTTCTTT. Its protein is CASSLQGAPVETEAFF. Based on the CDR3 plus reference TRBV7-2 and TRBJ1-1, the full variable domain is GAGVSQSPSNKVTEKGKDVELRCDPISGHTALYWYRQSLGQGLEFLIYFQGNSAPDKSGLPSDRFSAERTGGSVSTLTIQRTQQEDSAVYLCASSLQGAPVETEAFFGQGTRLTVV.

The chain uses TRBV5-1 and TRBJ1-1, with D perhaps matching TRBD1 (5 bases). This CDR3 contains 14 residues. V was clipped by 4 bases and J by 8 bases, with 18 bases between them. Germline CDR1 SGHRS, CDR2 YFSETQ. CDR3 nucleotide sequence: TGCGCCAGCAGCAGCTCGGCGATGGGGGGAGAAGCTTTCTTT. Protein product: CASSSSAMGGEAFF.

This chain links TRBV19 with TRBJ1-1; 7 bases are a match to TRBD1. J gave up 1 base and V 11 bases, and 10 bases lay outside the gene matches. The CDR3 has 14 amino acids. The germline V gene has CDR1 LNHDA and CDR2 SQIVND (reference sequence). CDR3 sequence: CASIGGGPNTEAFF. DNA for the CDR3: TGTGCCTCGATAGGGGGCGGACCGAACACTGAAGCTTTCTTT.

This clone was recorded once. CDR3 protein: CASSGLDRTNSPLHF. DNA of the CDR3: TGTGCCAGCAGTGGGTTAGACAGGACTAATTCACCCCTCCACTTT. V and J are TRBV25-1 and TRBJ1-6; D perhaps matches TRBD1 (6 bases). There are 15 residues in the CDR3. CDR1 and CDR2 from the germline V gene are MGHDK and SYGVNS. V was shortened by 4 bases and J by 6 bases, with 13 bases between the two germline ends.

This chain's CDR3 is CASSPGGERTEAFF. CDR3 nucleotide sequence: TGTGCCAGCTCACCAGGAGGGGAGAGGACTGAAGCTTTCTTT. The chain links TRBV18 to TRBJ1-1, with a weak D call TRBD1 (5 bases). The length of the CDR3 is 14 residues. Germline V gives CDR1 KGHSH, CDR2 LQKENI. Trimming took 2 bases from V and 5 from J, leaving 12 bases between them. The complete variable domain, with remaining parts taken from reference TRBV18 and TRBJ1-1, reads NAGVMQNPRHLVRRRGQEARLRCSPMKGHSHVYWYRQLPEEGLKFMVYLQKENIIDESGMPKERFSAEFPKEGPSILRIQQVVRGDSAAYFCASSPGGERTEAFFGQGTRLTVV.

The chain employs TRBV18 and TRBJ2-3; TRBD1 might be the D (6 bases). The CDR3 is made up of 14 amino acids. Deletions cut 3 bases from V and 0 bases from J, with 7 bases between. Per the germline V gene, CDR1 is KGHSH and CDR2 is LQKENI. CDR3 coding DNA: TGTGCCAGCTCACCGGGGGCTAGCACAGATACGCAGTATTTT. Translation gives CASSPGASTDTQYF.

V usage is TRBV7-8 and J usage is TRBJ2-7; D is possibly TRBD2 (6 bases). The CDR3 runs 14 residues. In germline, CDR1 is SGHVS, CDR2 FQNEAQ. Trimming shortened V by 3 bases and J by 5 bases, and 14 bases separated the two germline ends. CDR3 sequence (DNA): TGTGCCAGCAGCTTTGGAGGGTTTGTCCACGAGCAGTACTTC. The encoded protein is CASSFGGFVHEQYF.

This chain uses TRBV7-2 with TRBJ2-5, with TRBD1 matching 7 bases. Germline CDR1 reads SGHTA; CDR2 reads FQGNSA. V lost 1 base and J lost 5; bases outside the gene matches: 4. The CDR3 runs to 14 residues. The CDR3 bases are TGTGCCAGCAGCTTAGGAGGGGGCGGGGAGACCCAGTACTTC. This sequence encodes CASSLGGGGETQYF.

The CDR3 spells CASSPQGGTSNYGYTF. The DNA of the CDR3 is TGCGCCAGCAGCCCCCAGGGAGGGACCTCTAACTATGGCTACACCTTC. The chain has TRBV4-3 and TRBJ1-2; D perhaps matches TRBD1 (5 bases). Per germline, CDR1 LGHNA and CDR2 YSLEER. The CDR3 is 16 residues long. The germline V and J ends were trimmed by 4 bases and 0 bases, with 15 bases remaining between them.